Each of the 3 T cell receptor beta chains below was sequenced from the same sample in a study of blood T cell repertoires in COVID-19. Sequencing was performed with immunoSEQ multiplex PCR; in TCRdb, only in-frame clones are kept and a portion is missing. The sample records roughly 180,000 clones, roughly three quarters being singletons. Material: peripheral blood. Every receptor here comes from a woman aged 50 to 65 with active or convalescent COVID-19.

The J gene is TRBJ1-2, the V gene TRBV19; D perhaps matches TRBD1 (6 bases). With 3 bases removed from V and 4 bases from J, the gap between germline ends came to 12 bases. The CDR3 is 14 amino acids. Germline V gene data show CDR1 as LNHDA and CDR2 as SQIVND (reference sequence). CDR3 region: CASSIGTHVYGYTF. The CDR3 coding sequence is TGTGCCAGTAGTATCGGGACACACGTCTATGGCTACACCTTC.

This rearrangement joins TRBV3-1 (or the pseudogene TRBV3-2) to TRBJ2-4, with TRBD1 as a possible D gene (6 bases). CDR1 and CDR2 from the germline V gene are LGHDT and YNNKEL (reference sequence). V dropped 4 bases and J dropped 5 bases, with 9 bases sitting between them. This CDR3 is built from 13 residues. CDR3 sequence (DNA): TGTGCCAGCAGCCCGGGACACCAAAACATTCAGTACTTC. Encoded protein: CASSPGHQNIQYF.

The chain combines TRBV5-1 with TRBJ2-1; 12 positions match TRBD2. Germline trimming cut 1 base from V and 7 bases from J; bases unmatched to any gene: 9. Germline CDR1 SGHRS, CDR2 YFSETQ. The CDR3 sequence is 17 residues long. CDR3 sequence: CASSLSPSSGGANEQFF. CDR3 DNA sequence: TGCGCCAGCAGCTTGTCCCCGTCTAGCGGGGGGGCAAATGAGCAGTTCTTC.